What follows are 4 T cell receptor beta chains derived from one specimen sequenced in a study of OX40 agonist ivuxolimab in advanced cancers. Measured with immunoSEQ multiplex PCR; TCRdb has only the in-frame clones, and not every one. The repertoire has 85,000 to 130,000 clones, 90% of them found once; the top ten carry 0.31%. This sample comprised CD4+ or CD8+ T cells sorted from blood, obtained in a trial of the OX40 agonist ivuxolimab. These receptors all stem from an adult with an advanced solid tumor such as melanoma, head and neck, liver or kidney cancer.

This clone was observed once. The rearrangement links TRBV5-6 to TRBJ2-2; 7 positions agree with TRBD2. Germline trimming cut 1 base from V and 4 bases from J; bases unmatched to any gene: 7. CDR1 SGHDT and CDR2 YYEEEE come from the germline V gene. This CDR3 contains 16 residues. The CDR3 region has the DNA TGTGCCAGCAGCTTGTGGCGGGAGTCTGCCACCGGGGAGCTGTTTTTT. Protein product: CASSLWRESATGELFF. Based on the CDR3 plus reference TRBV5-6 and TRBJ2-2, the full variable domain is DAGVTQSPTHLIKTRGQQVTLRCSPKSGHDTVSWYQQALGQGPQFIFQYYEEEERQRGNFPDRFSGHQFPNYSSELNVNALLLGDSALYLCASSLWRESATGELFFGEGSRLTVL.

This chain joins TRBV7-9 and TRBJ2-7, with D possibly TRBD1 on 6 matching bases. Germline lookup yields CDR1 SEHNR and CDR2 FQNEAQ (reference sequence). The V end was cut by 6 bases, the J end by 2 bases, with 8 bases between. The CDR3 consists of 12 residues. The CDR3 nucleotides are TGTGCCAGCAGTAGGGACACCTACGAGCAGTACTTC. The encoded protein is CASSRDTYEQYF.

V usage is TRBV7-9 and J usage is TRBJ2-7, with D perhaps TRBD1 (5 bases). There are 14 residues in the CDR3. In germline, CDR1 is SEHNR, CDR2 FQNEAQ (reference sequence). Trimming removed 1 base from V and 5 bases from J, with 12 bases in between. CDR3 sequence (DNA): TGTGCCAGCAGCTTAGGAAGGGGATCCGACGAGCAGTACTTC. It codes for CASSLGRGSDEQYF. The whole variable domain, filled in from reference TRBV7-9 and TRBJ2-7, reads DTGVSQNPRHKITKRGQNVTFRCDPISEHNRLYWYRQTLGQGPEFLTYFQNEAQLEKSRLLSDRFSAERPKGSFSTLEIQRTEQGDSAMYLCASSLGRGSDEQYFGPGTRLTVT.

This rearrangement joins TRBV23-1 to TRBJ2-2; 13 bases align to TRBD2. TRBV23-1 is an ORF; its function is uncertain. The J segment lost 6 bases and the V segment lost 2 bases, leaving 6 bases of the junction unmatched. There are 17 residues in the CDR3. Here the CDR3 reads CASSQTGTSGISGELFF. CDR3 nucleotide sequence: TGCGCCAGCAGTCAAACCGGGACTAGCGGGATATCCGGGGAGCTGTTTTTT.